The present entry profiles one T cell receptor (beta chain) with its context. Its target is not known. This could be a read error, since a much larger clone is one nucleotide away. These data originate in a study of post-analysis software for immune sequencing data. The study, taken as a whole, reports: Five or six TRBV segments, TRBV5-6, TRBV5-1 and TRBV20-1 among them, were found more frequent in patients than controls.

Sequencing libraries made from TCR beta cDNA carried unique molecular identifiers. TCRdb re-called the PCR reads through MiXCR, storing one row per CDR3 protein. This table has around 200,000 distinct CDR3 sequences, around 29% appearing once. V lost 1 base, J lost 11 bases, and 13 bases stayed unmatched. Germline V gene data show CDR1 as SGHRS and CDR2 as YFSETQ. The CDR3 is 15 amino acids. Input material: blood. This receptor was taken from a girl under 18 with multiple sclerosis. The chain recombines TRBV5-1 with TRBJ2-5, with TRBD1 identical over 8 bases. The CDR3 loop is CASSLPTGAGNEQYF. CDR3 in DNA: TGCGCCAGCAGCTTGCCGACAGGGGCGGGCAATGAGCAGTACTTC.